This T cell receptor beta chain was obtained from a study of blood T cell repertoires in COVID-19. Measured with immunoSEQ multiplex PCR; TCRdb has only the in-frame clones, and not every one. The data hold about 100,000 clones, with about 84% observed a single time. The source is a human donor in a cohort sampled during active COVID-19. Material: peripheral blood.

In nucleotides, the CDR3 is TGCGCCAGCAGGGAGACGCCGGGACTAGCTAGTTGGGGGGCGTTCTTC. This sequence encodes CASRETPGLASWGAFF. The V gene is TRBV5-1, the J gene TRBJ2-1; 9 nucleotides align to TRBD2. V was clipped by 5 bases and J by 15 bases; unmatched bases: 21. The CDR3 runs to 16 residues. CDR1 and CDR2 from the germline V gene are SGHRS and YFSETQ.